Shown below are 17 T cell receptor beta chains from a single sample sequenced in a study of T-cell reconstitution after alpha-beta-depleted transplantation in children. This sample's TCRbeta library carried unique molecular identifier barcodes. TCRdb passed the PCR reads through MiXCR, listing each CDR3 protein once. Of 280,000 or so distinct CDR3 sequences listed, around 10% were seen once; the top ten hold 20% to 30%. The sequencing here drew on peripheral blood, taken 180 days after TCRalphabeta/CD19-depleted stem cell transplant. These receptors originate from a male patient under 10 years old who had a stem cell transplant for chronic granulomatous disease, so the T cells may come from the graft donor.

This clonotype was found a few times. The chain's CDR3 is CASSNRGQALRAADTQYF. CDR3 nucleotides: TGTGCCAGCAGCAACCGAGGCCAGGCCCTGAGAGCAGCGGATACGCAGTATTTT. This sequence joins TRBV11-2 and TRBJ2-3; D gene uncertain. The CDR3 has 18 amino acids. CDR1 and CDR2 (germline): SGHAT, FQNNGV. The ends were cut back, 5 bases at V and 6 bases at J, with 27 bases in the middle.

This clonotype was counted ten times or more. This rearrangement joins TRBV5-1 to TRBJ2-4; TRBD2 agrees at 11 bases. This CDR3 region has 15 residues. Trimming took 5 bases from V and 7 from J; bases not matched to a gene: 8. Germline V gene sequence: CDR1 SGHRS, CDR2 YFSETQ. CDR3 loop: CASSLTSGTFNIQYF. The CDR3, as DNA: TGCGCCAGCAGTTTGACTAGCGGGACATTTAACATTCAGTACTTC. The full variable domain, in which reference TRBV5-1 and TRBJ2-4 provide the parts outside the CDR3, is KAGVTQTPRYLIKTRGQQVTLSCSPISGHRSVSWYQQTPGQGLQFLFEYFSETQRNKGNFPGRFSGRQFSNSRSEMNVSTLELGDSALYLCASSLTSGTFNIQYFGAGTRLSVL.

The chain recombines TRBV2 with TRBJ1-1; 7 bases are a match to TRBD1. Trimming cost V 4 bases and J 13 bases; bases outside gene matches: 6. The CDR3 has 11 amino acids. Germline loops: CDR1 SNHLY, CDR2 FYNNEI. The CDR3 bases are TGTGCCAGCAGTGGCAGGGGGGTCGTTTTCTTT. Protein sequence: CASSGRGVVFF.

The table lists this clonotype with many counts. The V call is TRBV10-3, the J call TRBJ2-5; D may match TRBD1 or TRBD2 (5 bases each). Looked up from germline, CDR1 is ENHRY and CDR2 is SYGVKD. This CDR3 is 16 amino acids long. Trimming shortened V by 4 bases and J by 2 bases, and 17 bases separated the two germline ends. The CDR3 nucleotides are TGTGCCATCAGTGGGCGGGCCTTGGGGGAGCAAGAGACCCAGTACTTC. Translating it yields CAISGRALGEQETQYF.

The V call is TRBV30, the J call TRBJ2-7, with a weak D call TRBD1 (5 bases). V was clipped by 0 bases and J by 3 bases, with 18 bases between them. The CDR3 sequence is 16 residues long. CDR1 GTSNPN and CDR2 SVGIG come from the germline V gene (reference sequence). This CDR3 is CAWSVWRDRRGYEQYF. The CDR3 region has the DNA TGTGCCTGGAGTGTATGGAGAGACAGAAGGGGCTACGAGCAGTACTTC.

As to this clonotype: Given a much more abundant clone one base away, this may be a read error. The CDR3 region has the DNA TGTGCCAGCAGTTGGCGGCAACCCGATCAGCCCCAGCATTTT. Its protein is CASSWRQPDQPQHF. The chain combines TRBV28 with TRBJ1-5; D uncertain. Trimming took 4 bases from V and 5 from J, leaving 12 bases between them. Germline CDR1 MDHEN, CDR2 SYDVKM. The CDR3 is 14 amino acids. The complete variable domain, with remaining parts taken from reference TRBV28 and TRBJ1-5, reads DVKVTQSSRYLVKRTGEKVFLECVQDMDHENMFWYRQDPGLGLRLIYFSYDVKMKEKGDIPEGYSVSREKKERFSLILESASTNQTSMYLCASSWRQPDQPQHFGDGTRLSIL.

This clonotype has more than one count but fewer than ten. The rearrangement joins TRBV12-3 or TRBV12-4 to TRBJ2-3, with 14 bases aligning to TRBD2. The V and J ends lost 3 bases and 1 base, in that order; junction bases with no gene match: 15. The CDR3 runs to 21 residues. The CDR3, as DNA: TGTGCCAGCAGTTTGAGATTGCGGGGACTAGCGGGAGTGAGGGGCACAGATACGCAGTATTTT. It encodes CASSLRLRGLAGVRGTDTQYF.

The sample holds many counts of this clonotype. The CDR3 protein is CASSQDLSLIQYF. DNA for the CDR3: TGTGCCAGCAGCCAAGATCTATCCCTAATTCAGTACTTC. The rearrangement links TRBV3-1 to TRBJ2-4; D remains ambiguous. The length of the CDR3 is 13 residues. CDR1 is LGHDT and CDR2 is YNNKEL in the germline V gene (reference sequence). V was cut by 0 bases and J by 10 bases, with 10 bases left in between.

This clonotype has just a few counts. The V call is TRBV27, the J call TRBJ1-4; D not certain. The CDR3 runs to 16 residues. Trimming pared 0 bases from V and 0 bases from J, leaving 8 bases between. In germline, CDR1 is MNHEY, CDR2 SMNVEV (reference sequence). The CDR3 DNA reads TGTGCCAGCAGTTTATCTCCGGGATCAACTAATGAAAAACTGTTTTTT. This sequence encodes CASSLSPGSTNEKLFF. Full variable domain (missing parts from reference TRBV27 and TRBJ1-4): EAQVTQNPRYLITVTGKKLTVTCSQNMNHEYMSWYRQDPGLGLRQIYYSMNVEVTDKGDVPEGYKVSRKEKRNFPLILESPSPNQTSLYFCASSLSPGSTNEKLFFGSGTQLSVL.

This clonotype has a count of ten or more. The genes are TRBV19 and TRBJ2-7; possibly TRBD2 for D (5 bases). Germline values: CDR1 LNHDA, CDR2 SQIVND (reference sequence). V lost 1 base, J lost 0 bases, and 16 bases lay in between. This CDR3 contains 17 residues. CDR3 bases: TGTGCCAGTAGTATAGTCCCAGAGCGGCCTAGCTCCTACGAGCAGTACTTC. This sequence encodes CASSIVPERPSSYEQYF.

This clonotype was detected ten times or more. The chain links TRBV12-3 or TRBV12-4 to TRBJ2-2; 7 positions match TRBD2. This CDR3 comprises 15 residues. The V and J ends lost 2 bases and 3 bases, in that order; junction bases with no gene match: 3. CDR3 sequence (DNA): TGTGCCAGCAGTTTAAGCGGGGCCGACACCGGGGAGCTGTTTTTT. Its protein is CASSLSGADTGELFF.

Regarding this clonotype: Possible read error: a much larger clone is one base away. The chain links TRBV5-1 to TRBJ2-1; D is unclear. The germline gives CDR1 SGHRS, CDR2 YFSETQ. The CDR3 covers 12 residues. The CDR3 reads CASSLGPGQHFF. The DNA of the CDR3 is TGCGCCAGCAGCTTGGGGCCGGGCCAGCATTTCTTC.

Many counts were recorded for this clonotype. This chain joins TRBV12-3 or TRBV12-4 and TRBJ2-3; no reliable D call. This CDR3 spans 15 amino acids. V was pared by 5 bases and J by 0 bases, with 12 bases between. CDR3 region: CASSPSGTSTDTQYF. The CDR3 DNA sequence: TGTGCCAGCAGTCCCTCCGGAACTAGCACAGATACGCAGTATTTT.

This clonotype was seen at least ten times. V and J are TRBV7-2 and TRBJ2-1; 12 bases map to TRBD2. The V segment lost 5 bases and the J segment 5 bases; nucleotides outside the gene matches: 19. The CDR3 covers 20 residues. CDR1 is SGHTA and CDR2 is FQGNSA in the germline V gene. CDR3 residues: CASSPGRLAGEADLNNEQFF. In nucleotides, the CDR3 is TGTGCCAGCAGCCCTGGCAGACTAGCGGGGGAAGCCGACCTCAACAATGAGCAGTTCTTC.

This clonotype was detected many times. Compared with germline, one end of the junction differs, possibly owing to a read error. The genes are TRBV7-2 and TRBJ2-3; tentative D call: TRBD2 (6 bases). Germline values: CDR1 SGHTA, CDR2 FQGNSA. CDR3 length: 12 residues. CDR3 sequence (DNA): TGTGCCAGCAGCTTCCCGGGACTTAACTCCCGATTT. It is translated as CASSFPGLNSRF. The whole variable domain, filled in from reference TRBV7-2 and TRBJ2-3, reads GAGVSQSPSNKVTEKGKDVELRCDPISGHTALYWYRQSLGQGLEFLIYFQGNSAPDKSGLPSDRFSAERTGGSVSTLTIQRTQQEDSAVYLCASSFPGLNSRFGPGTRLTVL.

This clonotype has at least ten counts. V usage is TRBV29-1 and J usage is TRBJ2-7, with 10 bases lining up with TRBD1. The length of the CDR3 is 12 residues. Losses at the gene ends were 6 bases for V and 5 bases for J; bases not matched to a gene: 4. Germline assignment: CDR1 SQVTM and CDR2 ANQGSEA. The CDR3 region has the DNA TGCAGCGTACCGGGACAGGGGAACGAGCAGTACTTC. Translating it yields CSVPGQGNEQYF.

This clonotype was seen a handful of times. The V call is TRBV12-3 or TRBV12-4, the J call TRBJ2-4, with 13 bases matching TRBD2. Trimming at V came to 6 bases and at J to 9 bases, leaving 2 bases not matched to a gene. The CDR3 totals 13 residues. The CDR3 reads CASRLAGGVIQYF. The CDR3 DNA reads TGTGCCAGCAGACTAGCGGGAGGGGTCATTCAGTACTTC.